The 27 T cell receptor beta chains listed next were all sequenced from one sample in a study of identical twins listed by TCRdb under 2016. Library preparation used 5' RACE. The instrument given in TCRdb is Illumina HiSeq 2000. Using fastp at Q25 and MiXCR, TCRdb reprocessed the public reads and kept productive beta chains. Every CDR3 protein is listed once, alongside the most common genes and DNA of its rows. This sample lists roughly 770,000 distinct CDR3 sequences; 15% to 20% were detected once. Around 12% of the sample is in the top ten clones. This sample was shared with a second study, whose subject was T cells expressing NK-cell markers.

The sequenced material came from PBMCs. The receptor source for this set is a woman between 18 and 29 years old in good health.

This clonotype was seen only a few times. The CDR3 spells CASSPQGLFTDTQYF. The CDR3 DNA reads TGTGCCAGCAGTCCCCAAGGACTCTTCACAGATACGCAGTATTTT. The chain has TRBV6-1 and TRBJ2-3, with D possibly being TRBD2 (5 bases). Germline CDR1 reads MNHNS; CDR2 reads SASEGT. The CDR3 loop spans 15 amino acids. V dropped 5 bases and J dropped 2 bases, with 14 bases sitting between them.

This clonotype was counted between two and nine times. This chain connects TRBV5-1 to TRBJ2-7; TRBD2 agrees at 10 bases. With 1 base clipped from V and 0 bases from J, the junction kept 7 bases outside the gene matches. CDR3 size: 17 residues. Per germline, CDR1 SGHRS and CDR2 YFSETQ. CDR3 nucleotides: TGCGCCAGCAGCTTGAGTACTAGCGGGACTTCCTCCTACGAGCAGTACTTC. Translating it yields CASSLSTSGTSSYEQYF.

This clonotype was recorded a few times. The chain has TRBV5-6 and TRBJ1-1, with a possible D match to TRBD1 (6 bases). V lost 7 bases, J lost 5 bases, and 18 bases lay in between. This CDR3 has 14 amino acids. From germline, CDR1 is SGHDT and CDR2 YYEEEE. The CDR3 sequence: CASAEGGLGTEAFF. For the CDR3, the DNA is TGTGCCAGCGCCGAGGGGGGTCTCGGGACTGAAGCTTTCTTT.

The chain uses TRBV19 and TRBJ1-1, with 11 positions matching TRBD1. The CDR3 length is 17 residues. Trimming removed 1 base from V and 3 bases from J; junction bases left unmatched: 7. Germline V gene data show CDR1 as LNHDA and CDR2 as SQIVND (reference sequence). The CDR3 coding sequence is TGTGCCAGTAGTATAGGATGGGGGACAGGGGGTCACACTGAAGCTTTCTTT. Translating gives CASSIGWGTGGHTEAFF.

In its sample, this clonotype was seen many times. The V and J genes are TRBV7-8 and TRBJ2-7; TRBD1 might be the D (6 bases). Germline V gives CDR1 SGHVS, CDR2 FQNEAQ. V lost 5 bases to trimming and J lost 2 bases, with 16 bases between them. CDR3 length: 15 residues. CDR3 protein: CASSPQGSMTYEQYF. For the CDR3, the DNA is TGTGCCAGCAGCCCCCAGGGGAGTATGACCTACGAGCAGTACTTC.

V is TRBV12-3 or TRBV12-4 and J is TRBJ1-1; a weak D match, TRBD1 (5 bases). The V and J ends lost 7 bases and 8 bases respectively, with 14 bases between them. The CDR3 length is 12 residues. For the CDR3, the DNA is TGTGCCAGCACCTTCGGGGGGGTGGAAGCTTTCTTT. Translated, it gives CASTFGGVEAFF.

The chain has TRBV4-2 and TRBJ1-4; D is uncertain. The CDR3 sequence is 16 residues long. Germline V gives CDR1 LGHNA, CDR2 YNFKEQ. Trimming removed 2 bases at V and 0 bases at J, with 10 bases between. The CDR3, as DNA: TGTGCCAGCAGCCAAAATTCGAGGGCAACTAATGAAAAACTGTTTTTT. Translation: CASSQNSRATNEKLFF.

The table lists this clonotype with a few counts. The chain carries TRBV12-3 or TRBV12-4 and TRBJ1-3; 7 bases line up with TRBD1. The J segment lost 7 bases and the V segment lost 4 bases, leaving 7 bases of the junction unmatched. This CDR3 spans 14 amino acids. DNA for the CDR3: TGTGCCAGCAGTTGGGACAGAGCTTTGAACACCATATATTTT. Protein sequence: CASSWDRALNTIYF.

The chain combines TRBV3-1 with TRBJ2-3, with 10 bases aligning to TRBD2. This CDR3 contains 18 residues. V shed 0 bases and J 4 bases; nucleotides not matched to a gene: 10. The germline CDR1 and CDR2 sequences are LGHDT and YNNKEL (reference sequence). In DNA form, the CDR3 reads TGTGCCAGCAGCCAAGAGGTGGGAAGCGGGGGGGCCGCAGATACGCAGTATTTT. It yields the protein CASSQEVGSGGAADTQYF.

This clonotype was detected only a few times. V is TRBV5-6 and J is TRBJ2-7, with TRBD1 matching over 9 bases. Germline CDR1 is SGHDT and CDR2 is YYEEEE. Trimming removed 5 bases from V and 4 bases from J; junction bases left unmatched: 10. CDR3 length equals 15 residues. The DNA of the CDR3 is TGTGCCAGCAGGCCGTTCAGGACAGGGGATTACGAGCAGTACTTC. It is translated as CASRPFRTGDYEQYF.

This clonotype was recorded only once. The chain joins TRBV18 to TRBJ1-1; D remains ambiguous. The CDR3 is 14 amino acids. The germline V gene encodes CDR1 KGHSH and CDR2 LQKENI. Trimming left V 6 bases short and J 8 bases short, with 19 bases between. The CDR3 reads CASSTSSSSREAFF. The CDR3 DNA reads as TGTGCCAGCTCCACCAGTAGCAGTAGTCGCGAAGCTTTCTTT. The whole variable domain, filled in from reference TRBV18 and TRBJ1-1, reads NAGVMQNPRHLVRRRGQEARLRCSPMKGHSHVYWYRQLPEEGLKFMVYLQKENIIDESGMPKERFSAEFPKEGPSILRIQQVVRGDSAAYFCASSTSSSSREAFFGQGTRLTVV.

The rearrangement joins TRBV20-1 to TRBJ2-3; possible D gene TRBD2, 6 bases. This CDR3 has 14 residues. CDR1 is DFQATT, CDR2 SNEGSKA, per germline (reference sequence). Trimming pared 5 bases from V and 1 base from J, leaving 13 bases between. The CDR3 spells CSALADGGTDTQYF. For the CDR3, the DNA is TGCAGTGCTTTAGCGGATGGGGGCACAGATACGCAGTATTTT.

The chain carries TRBV9 and TRBJ2-7, with a weak D call TRBD1 (6 bases). Trimming pared 4 bases from V and 3 bases from J, leaving 17 bases between. The CDR3 has 15 amino acids. Germline loops: CDR1 SGDLS, CDR2 YYNGEE. The CDR3 here is CASSFHSQGLYEQYF. The CDR3 nucleotides are TGTGCCAGCAGCTTCCACTCACAGGGCCTCTACGAGCAGTACTTC. The full variable domain, rest sourced from reference TRBV9 and TRBJ2-7, is DSGVTQTPKHLITATGQRVTLRCSPRSGDLSVYWYQQSLDQGLQFLIQYYNGEERAKGNILERFSAQQFPDLHSELNLSSLELGDSALYFCASSFHSQGLYEQYFGPGTRLTVT.

The J gene is TRBJ2-1, the V gene TRBV20-1; TRBD2 matches at 16 bases. V was clipped by 6 bases and J by 4 bases; unmatched bases: 9. This CDR3 is 17 amino acids long. Germline lookup yields CDR1 DFQATT and CDR2 SNEGSKA (reference sequence). CDR3 sequence: CSAHLGTSGRVYNEQFF. The DNA of the CDR3 is TGCAGTGCGCACCTCGGGACTAGCGGGAGGGTTTACAATGAGCAGTTCTTC.

This clonotype turned up a few times. The chain links TRBV7-9 to TRBJ2-1, with TRBD1 matching 11 bases. The trim removed 3 bases at V and 8 bases at J, leaving 6 bases unmatched. This CDR3 comprises 15 residues. Germline V lookup: CDR1 SEHNR, CDR2 FQNEAQ (reference sequence). Here the CDR3 reads CASSFRDRGFDEQFF. CDR3 nucleotides: TGTGCCAGCAGCTTCCGGGACAGGGGGTTCGATGAGCAGTTCTTC.

DNA of the CDR3: TGTGCCAGCAGCCGGATCGGGGGGGGGCACAATGAGCAGTTCTTC. Its translation is CASSRIGGGHNEQFF. The V gene is TRBV5-6, the J gene TRBJ2-1, with 8 bases matching TRBD2. CDR3 length equals 15 residues. Germline CDR1 is SGHDT and CDR2 is YYEEEE. Trimming took 4 bases from V and 5 from J; bases not matched to a gene: 8.

The chain links TRBV21-1 to TRBJ2-7; TRBD1 is the table's D call, not checked against the DNA. TRBV21-1 is described as a pseudogene. This CDR3 is 15 amino acids long. The CDR3: CASSIDRGEDYEQYF. In nucleotides, the CDR3 is TGTGCCAGCAGCATAGACAGGGGTGAGGACTACGAGCAGTACTTC.

The chain carries TRBV5-1 and TRBJ2-5; 11 bases align to TRBD2. Germline CDR1 SGHRS, CDR2 YFSETQ. The CDR3 is 12 amino acids. Trimming removed 7 bases from V and 10 bases from J; junction bases left unmatched: 6. This chain's CDR3 is CASSTSGDIQYF. As DNA, the CDR3 is TGCGCCAGCTCGACTAGCGGGGACATCCAGTACTTC.

The genes are TRBV14 and TRBJ2-7; D call uncertain. Trimming cost V 1 base and J 2 bases, with 15 bases left between them. This CDR3 has 16 residues. Germline loops: CDR1 SGHDN, CDR2 FVKESK. This CDR3 is CASSQGFRTLTYEQYF. The CDR3 coding sequence is TGTGCCAGCAGCCAAGGTTTCAGGACCCTAACCTACGAGCAGTACTTC.

The chain joins TRBV12-3 or TRBV12-4 to TRBJ1-3, with D unclear. Trimming pared 7 bases from V and 2 bases from J, leaving 6 bases between. The CDR3 covers 12 residues. The CDR3 DNA reads TGTGCCAGCACCAAGACTGGAAACACCATATATTTT. It translates to CASTKTGNTIYF.

The V gene is TRBV7-9, the J gene TRBJ2-7; no definite D call. V dropped 3 bases and J dropped 5 bases, with 8 bases sitting between them. The germline V gene has CDR1 SEHNR and CDR2 FQNEAQ (reference sequence). There are 12 residues in the CDR3. CDR3 nucleotide sequence: TGTGCCAGCAGCTTTCTTAATAACGAGCAGTACTTC. Protein product: CASSFLNNEQYF.

The chain combines TRBV20-1 with TRBJ2-2; D possibly corresponds to TRBD2 (6 bases). The CDR3 covers 13 residues. Trimming took 3 bases from V and 8 from J, leaving 13 bases between them. Germline CDR1 DFQATT, CDR2 SNEGSKA (reference sequence). The CDR3 nucleotides read TGCAGTGCTAGCTCCCCTAGCGCTGGGGAGCTGTTTTTT. It encodes CSASSPSAGELFF.

J is TRBJ1-6 and V is TRBV20-1; unclear D gene. The CDR3 totals 14 residues. In germline, CDR1 is DFQATT, CDR2 SNEGSKA (reference sequence). V lost 5 bases to trimming and J lost 0 bases, with 8 bases between them. CDR3 region: CSAPSSSYNSPLHF. CDR3 nucleotides: TGCAGTGCTCCTTCAAGCTCCTATAATTCACCCCTCCACTTT.

J is TRBJ2-7 and V is TRBV29-1; D is unresolved. With 4 bases removed from V and 3 bases from J, the gap between germline ends came to 13 bases. This CDR3 has 13 residues. Germline V CDR1 and CDR2: SQVTM, ANQGSEA. The CDR3 loop is CSVAHPRSYEQYF. The CDR3 DNA reads as TGCAGCGTTGCCCATCCCCGGAGCTACGAGCAGTACTTC.

This clonotype has just a few counts. The rearrangement joins TRBV20-1 to TRBJ1-1; weak D call: TRBD1 (5 bases). Trimming cost V 0 bases and J 4 bases, with 12 bases left between them. This CDR3 is built from 14 residues. CDR1 is DFQATT and CDR2 is SNEGSKA in the germline V gene (reference sequence). The DNA for the CDR3 is TGCAGTGCTAGAGATAATGGCAGGGTCACTGAAGCTTTCTTT. This translates into CSARDNGRVTEAFF.

This clonotype was picked up a small number of times. The chain combines TRBV9 with TRBJ2-2; 7 positions agree with TRBD1. Germline values: CDR1 SGDLS, CDR2 YYNGEE. The V and J ends lost 3 bases and 0 bases, in that order; junction bases with no gene match: 2. The CDR3 has 15 amino acids. The CDR3 spells CASSGDRSNTGELFF. The CDR3 region has the DNA TGTGCCAGCAGCGGGGACAGATCGAACACCGGGGAGCTGTTTTTT.

The chain is built from TRBV12-3 or TRBV12-4 and TRBJ2-5; D gene ambiguous. Trimming removed 2 bases at V and 2 bases at J, with 24 bases between. The CDR3 runs to 19 residues. CDR3 nucleotide sequence: TGTGCCAGCAGTTTATGGGCTCCCTCCGCGCGGCGCGGACAAGAGACCCAGTACTTC. It codes for CASSLWAPSARRGQETQYF.